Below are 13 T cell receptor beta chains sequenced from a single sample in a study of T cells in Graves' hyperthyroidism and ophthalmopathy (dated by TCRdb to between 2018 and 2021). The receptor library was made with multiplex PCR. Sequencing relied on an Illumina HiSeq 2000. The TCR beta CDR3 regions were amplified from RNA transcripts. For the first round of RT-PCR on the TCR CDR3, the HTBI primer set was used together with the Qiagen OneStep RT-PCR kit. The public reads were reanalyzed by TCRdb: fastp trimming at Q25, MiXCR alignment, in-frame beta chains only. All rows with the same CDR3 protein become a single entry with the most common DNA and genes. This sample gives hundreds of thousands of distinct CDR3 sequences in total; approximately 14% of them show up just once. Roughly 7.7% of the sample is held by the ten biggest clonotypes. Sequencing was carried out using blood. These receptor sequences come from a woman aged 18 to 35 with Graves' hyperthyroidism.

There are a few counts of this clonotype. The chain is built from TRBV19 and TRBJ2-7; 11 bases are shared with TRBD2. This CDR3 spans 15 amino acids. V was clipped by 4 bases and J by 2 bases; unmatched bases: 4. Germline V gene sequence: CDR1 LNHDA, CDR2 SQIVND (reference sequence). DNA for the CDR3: TGTGCCAGTAGTACGAGACTAGCGGGGCCCTACGAGCAGTACTTC. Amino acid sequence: CASSTRLAGPYEQYF.

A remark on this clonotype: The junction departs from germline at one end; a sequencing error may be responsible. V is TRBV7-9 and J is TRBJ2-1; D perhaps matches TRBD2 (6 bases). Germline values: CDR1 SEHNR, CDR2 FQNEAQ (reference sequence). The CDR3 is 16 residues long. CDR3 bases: TGCGCCAGCAGCTTAGGAAATAGCGGTACCTACAATGAGCAGTTCTTC. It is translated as CASSLGNSGTYNEQFF.

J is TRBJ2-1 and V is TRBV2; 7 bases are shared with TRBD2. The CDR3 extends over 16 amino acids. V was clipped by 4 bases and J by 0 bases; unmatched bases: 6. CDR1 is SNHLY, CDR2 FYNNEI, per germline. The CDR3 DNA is TGTGCCAGCAGTGGAGGAGCGGGATTCTCCTACAATGAGCAGTTCTTC. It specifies CASSGGAGFSYNEQFF.

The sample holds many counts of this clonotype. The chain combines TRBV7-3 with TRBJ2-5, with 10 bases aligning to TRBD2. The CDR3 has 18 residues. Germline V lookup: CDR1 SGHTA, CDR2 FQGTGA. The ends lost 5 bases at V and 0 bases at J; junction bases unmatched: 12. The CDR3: CASSPGRGSGGYQETQYF. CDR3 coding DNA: TGTGCCAGCAGCCCGGGGAGAGGTAGCGGGGGGTACCAAGAGACCCAGTACTTC.

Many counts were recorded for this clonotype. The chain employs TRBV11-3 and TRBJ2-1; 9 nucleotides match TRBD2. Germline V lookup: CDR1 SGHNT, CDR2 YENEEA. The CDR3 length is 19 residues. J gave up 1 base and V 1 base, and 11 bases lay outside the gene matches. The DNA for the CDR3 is TGTGCCAGCAGCTTAGCGAGTACTAGAAGCGGGAGGTCCTACAATGAGCAGTTCTTC. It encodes CASSLASTRSGRSYNEQFF. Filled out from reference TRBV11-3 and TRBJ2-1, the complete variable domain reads EAGVVQSPRYKIIEKKQPVAFWCNPISGHNTLYWYLQNLGQGPELLIRYENEEAVDDSQLPKDRFSAERLKGVDSTLKIQPAELGDSAVYLCASSLASTRSGRSYNEQFFGPGTRLTVL.

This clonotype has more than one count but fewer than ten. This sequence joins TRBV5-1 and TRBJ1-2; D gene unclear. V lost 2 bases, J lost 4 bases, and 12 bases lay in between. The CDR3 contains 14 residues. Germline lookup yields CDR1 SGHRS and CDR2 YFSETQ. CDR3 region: CASSLPSGVYGYTF. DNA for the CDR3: TGCGCCAGCAGCTTACCCAGCGGAGTCTATGGCTACACCTTC.

The CDR3 here is CASSQGITNTGELFF. CDR3 nucleotide sequence: TGTGCCAGCAGCCAGGGCATAACGAACACCGGGGAGCTGTTTTTT. V gene TRBV7-2 combines with J gene TRBJ2-2; D perhaps matches TRBD1 (5 bases). Trimming stripped 5 bases from V and 0 bases from J, with 10 bases between. Germline-derived CDR1 and CDR2 are SGHTA and FQGNSA. The CDR3 extends over 15 amino acids. Together with reference TRBV7-2 and TRBJ2-2, the CDR3 gives the full variable domain: GAGVSQSPSNKVTEKGKDVELRCDPISGHTALYWYRQSLGQGLEFLIYFQGNSAPDKSGLPSDRFSAERTGGSVSTLTIQRTQQEDSAVYLCASSQGITNTGELFFGEGSRLTVL.

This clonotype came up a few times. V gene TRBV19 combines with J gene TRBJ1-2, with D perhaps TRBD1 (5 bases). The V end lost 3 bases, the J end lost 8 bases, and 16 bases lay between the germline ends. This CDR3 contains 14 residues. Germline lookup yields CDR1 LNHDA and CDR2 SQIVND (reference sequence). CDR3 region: CASSMGFGGQGYTF. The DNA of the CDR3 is TGTGCCAGTAGTATGGGGTTCGGGGGTCAAGGCTACACCTTC.

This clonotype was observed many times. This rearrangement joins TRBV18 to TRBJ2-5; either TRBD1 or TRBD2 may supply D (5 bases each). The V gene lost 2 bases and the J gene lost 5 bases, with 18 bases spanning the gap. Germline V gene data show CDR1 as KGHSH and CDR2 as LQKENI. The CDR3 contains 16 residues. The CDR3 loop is CASSPTGPSLGETQYF. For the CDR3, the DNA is TGTGCCAGCTCACCAACGGGACCCTCCTTAGGGGAGACCCAGTACTTC.

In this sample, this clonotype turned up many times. Written as DNA, the CDR3 is TGCAGCGTTGGTGATACGCAGTATTTT. Its translation: CSVGDTQYF. The chain has TRBV29-1 and TRBJ2-3; no firm D call. The V end was cut by 4 bases, the J end by 6 bases, with 2 bases between. Germline assignment: CDR1 SQVTM and CDR2 ANQGSEA. The CDR3 consists of 9 residues.

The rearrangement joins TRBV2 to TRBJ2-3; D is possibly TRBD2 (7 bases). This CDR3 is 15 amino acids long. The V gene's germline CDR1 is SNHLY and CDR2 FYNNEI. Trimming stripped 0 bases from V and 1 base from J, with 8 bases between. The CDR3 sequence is CASSEAGGRTDTQYF. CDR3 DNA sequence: TGTGCCAGCAGTGAAGCGGGGGGGCGCACAGATACGCAGTATTTT.

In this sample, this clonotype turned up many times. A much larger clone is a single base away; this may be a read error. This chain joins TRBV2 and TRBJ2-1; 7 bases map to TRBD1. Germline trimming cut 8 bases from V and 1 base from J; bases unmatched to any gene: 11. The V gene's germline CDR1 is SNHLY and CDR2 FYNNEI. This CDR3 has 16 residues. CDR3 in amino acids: CASGGWAGGSYNEQFF. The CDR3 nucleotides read TGTGCCAGCGGTGGATGGGCAGGGGGTTCCTACAATGAGCAGTTCTTC.

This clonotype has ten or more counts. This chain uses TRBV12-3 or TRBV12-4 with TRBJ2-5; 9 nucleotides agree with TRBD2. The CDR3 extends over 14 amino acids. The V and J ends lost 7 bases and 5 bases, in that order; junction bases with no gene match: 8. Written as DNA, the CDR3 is TGTGCCAGCAAACCGGGACTAGCCGCGGAGACCCAGTACTTC. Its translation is CASKPGLAAETQYF.